The 21 T cell receptor beta chains in this list originate from one sample, sequenced in a study of T cells after yellow fever vaccination. MiXCR, applied by TCRdb to the 5' RACE reads, yields one record per CDR3 protein. The sample holds roughly 180,000 distinct CDR3 sequences; roughly 6.4% are singletons and the top ten take nearly 3%. The sample was CD4+ T cells sorted from PBMCs, taken on the day of the first yellow fever vaccination. The receptors originated from a man aged 18 to 30 who received the YFV17D yellow fever vaccine.

This clonotype was found many times. The chain is built from TRBV5-1 and TRBJ2-3; no firm D call. The CDR3 length is 14 residues. The germline V gene has CDR1 SGHRS and CDR2 YFSETQ. Trimming removed 2 bases at V and 0 bases at J, with 7 bases between. The CDR3 bases are TGCGCCAGCAGCTTTACAGTTAGCACAGATACGCAGTATTTT. Translated: CASSFTVSTDTQYF.

In this sample, this clonotype turned up many times. This chain uses TRBV12-3 or TRBV12-4 with TRBJ2-3, with 7 bases lining up with TRBD2. Trimming at V came to 2 bases and at J to 5 bases, leaving 4 bases not matched to a gene. CDR3 size: 14 residues. The CDR3 protein is CASSLRRGIDTQYF. The CDR3 DNA sequence: TGTGCCAGCAGTTTACGGCGGGGGATAGATACGCAGTATTTT.

In its sample, this clonotype was seen many times. The genes are TRBV7-2 and TRBJ2-1, with TRBD1 as a possible D gene (6 bases). This CDR3 has 13 amino acids. Trimming took 5 bases from V and 6 from J, leaving 11 bases between them. The germline gives CDR1 SGHTA, CDR2 FQGNSA. CDR3 in DNA: TGTGCCAGCAGCAACGGACAGCTCAATGAGCAGTTCTTC. Translation: CASSNGQLNEQFF. The full variable domain, in which reference TRBV7-2 and TRBJ2-1 provide the parts outside the CDR3, is GAGVSQSPSNKVTEKGKDVELRCDPISGHTALYWYRQSLGQGLEFLIYFQGNSAPDKSGLPSDRFSAERTGGSVSTLTIQRTQQEDSAVYLCASSNGQLNEQFFGPGTRLTVL.

This chain uses TRBV6-2 or TRBV6-3 with TRBJ2-6; D is undetermined. The V and J ends lost 2 bases and 1 base respectively, with 9 bases between them. The germline CDR1 and CDR2 sequences are MNHEY and SVGEGT. The CDR3 contains 16 residues. The CDR3 nucleotides are TGTGCCAGCAGTTACCGGACCATGTCTGGGGCCAACGTCCTGACTTTC. As protein: CASSYRTMSGANVLTF.

This clonotype was detected ten times or more. The chain combines TRBV29-1 with TRBJ1-5; D not resolved. This CDR3 has 14 amino acids. The V end lost 4 bases, the J end lost 6 bases, and 16 bases lay between the germline ends. Germline V gene lookup returns CDR1 SQVTM and CDR2 ANQGSEA. This CDR3 is CSVGVAGDSQPQHF. CDR3 bases: TGCAGCGTTGGCGTGGCTGGTGATAGTCAGCCCCAGCATTTT.

This clonotype is medium-sized within its sample. The chain joins TRBV5-1 to TRBJ2-1; 10 bases map to TRBD2. Germline V gene lookup returns CDR1 SGHRS and CDR2 YFSETQ. J was trimmed by 10 bases and V by 0 bases; bases with no gene match: 4. This CDR3 region has 14 residues. CDR3 coding DNA: TGCGCCAGCAGCTTGGCAACTAGCGGGGAAGAGCAGTTCTTC. Translating it yields CASSLATSGEEQFF.

V is TRBV20-1 and J is TRBJ2-7; 9 positions match TRBD2. V gave up 3 bases and J gave up 0 bases; unmatched junction bases: 9. Per germline, CDR1 DFQATT and CDR2 SNEGSKA (reference sequence). The CDR3 is 16 amino acids. The CDR3 coding sequence is TGCAGTGCTAGTGGGACGCTAGCGGGGCACTCCTACGAGCAGTACGTC. Translated, it gives CSASGTLAGHSYEQYV.

This chain joins TRBV5-1 and TRBJ2-2; the D call may be TRBD1 or TRBD2 (5 bases each). The CDR3 sequence is 15 residues long. CDR1 and CDR2 (germline): SGHRS, YFSETQ. V was cut by 6 bases and J by 0 bases, with 12 bases left in between. CDR3 coding DNA: TGCGCCAGCACGACCGGGGCACCGAACACCGGGGAGCTGTTTTTT. Translation gives CASTTGAPNTGELFF.

As for this clonotype: A much larger clone lies one base from this, so it may be a read error. CDR3 in amino acids: CASSSPVAGGFLAKNIQYF. The CDR3 DNA reads as TGCGCCAGCAGCTCCCCTGTAGCGGGGGGGTTTCTAGCCAAAAACATTCAGTACTTC. The rearrangement uses TRBV5-1 and TRBJ2-4, with 11 bases fitting TRBD2. This CDR3 has 19 amino acids. Germline V CDR1 and CDR2: SGHRS, YFSETQ. J gave up 0 bases and V 3 bases, and 11 bases lay outside the gene matches.

V gene TRBV3-1 combines with J gene TRBJ1-4, with a weak D call TRBD1 (6 bases). V lost 3 bases to trimming and J lost 5 bases, with 13 bases between them. The germline gives CDR1 LGHDT, CDR2 YNNKEL (reference sequence). This CDR3 comprises 15 residues. CDR3 sequence (DNA): TGTGCCAGCAGCCACGATACGGGGGCAAATGAAAAACTGTTTTTT. Translation: CASSHDTGANEKLFF.

This clonotype has a count of ten or more. This chain joins TRBV20-1 and TRBJ2-3, with unresolved D. The CDR3 runs 12 residues. Germline V gene lookup returns CDR1 DFQATT and CDR2 SNEGSKA (reference sequence). The germline V and J ends were trimmed by 6 bases and 3 bases, with 10 bases remaining between them. This CDR3 is CSALTRTDTQYF. CDR3 in DNA: TGCAGTGCCCTTACCCGGACAGATACGCAGTATTTT.

This clonotype appeared many times. The rearrangement joins TRBV7-9 to TRBJ2-1; either TRBD1 or TRBD2 may fit D (6 bases each). Germline V CDR1 and CDR2: SEHNR, FQNEAQ (reference sequence). The CDR3 totals 15 residues. With 2 bases removed from V and 5 bases from J, the gap between germline ends came to 13 bases. DNA of the CDR3: TGTGCCAGCAGCTTAAGGGGGGCCGGTGACAATGAGCAGTTCTTC. The encoded protein is CASSLRGAGDNEQFF.

There are many counts of this clonotype. The rearrangement links TRBV5-1 to TRBJ2-6; no clear D. V lost 2 bases, J lost 2 bases, and 5 bases lay in between. Per germline, CDR1 SGHRS and CDR2 YFSETQ. CDR3 length: 14 amino acids. The CDR3 DNA follows: TGCGCCAGCAGCTTACCTACTGGGGCCAACGTCCTGACTTTC. The encoded protein is CASSLPTGANVLTF.

This clonotype was seen more than once but under ten times. CDR3 in DNA: TGTGCCAGCAGCTTAATCACGCGCGGTAGCACAGATACGCAGTATTTT. Protein sequence: CASSLITRGSTDTQYF. V gene TRBV7-3 combines with J gene TRBJ2-3; D gene unclear. The CDR3 sequence is 16 residues long. Germline-derived CDR1 and CDR2 are SGHTA and FQGTGA. The V and J ends lost 1 base and 0 bases respectively, with 11 bases between them.

This clonotype was found many times. This chain connects TRBV7-9 to TRBJ1-6; D remains ambiguous. The CDR3 runs 13 residues. The germline gives CDR1 SEHNR, CDR2 FQNEAQ (reference sequence). Between the trimmed V and J ends, which lost 5 bases and 9 bases, there was a span of 11 bases. This CDR3 reads CASSPTAGSPLHF. The DNA for the CDR3 is TGTGCCAGCAGCCCGACCGCGGGTTCACCCCTCCACTTT.

This clonotype was detected a few times. The CDR3 reads CASRKLAGGTDTQYF. CDR3 nucleotides: TGTGCCAGCAGAAAACTAGCGGGGGGCACAGATACGCAGTATTTT. The J gene is TRBJ2-3, the V gene TRBV27; 11 bases are a match to TRBD2. CDR1 and CDR2 from the germline V gene are MNHEY and SMNVEV (reference sequence). V dropped 6 bases and J dropped 1; count of bases not matched to a gene: 3. CDR3 length equals 15 residues.

The chain has TRBV5-1 and TRBJ1-2, with 9 bases fitting TRBD1. Germline CDR1 and CDR2: SGHRS and YFSETQ. This CDR3 spans 16 amino acids. V lost 3 bases, J lost 6 bases, and 12 bases stayed unmatched. The CDR3 region has the DNA TGCGCCAGCAGCTCACGGACAGGGGAAATCGCCAATGGCTACACCTTC. Residues: CASSSRTGEIANGYTF.

This clonotype was counted ten times or more. The rearrangement links TRBV7-9 to TRBJ1-1, with D hard to call. This CDR3 is built from 13 residues. Germline V gene sequence: CDR1 SEHNR, CDR2 FQNEAQ (reference sequence). Trimming pared 3 bases from V and 1 base from J, leaving 6 bases between. The CDR3 loop reads CASSFPKNTEAFF. The CDR3 DNA reads as TGTGCCAGCAGCTTTCCAAAGAACACTGAAGCTTTCTTT.

In its sample, this clonotype was seen many times. The rearrangement uses TRBV29-1 and TRBJ2-3; D is unresolved. The V end was cut by 7 bases, the J end by 5 bases, with 16 bases between. There are 13 residues in the CDR3. CDR1 is SQVTM, CDR2 ANQGSEA, per germline. The CDR3: CSASSEAGDTQYF. CDR3 sequence (DNA): TGCAGCGCTTCGTCTGAGGCCGGAGATACGCAGTATTTT.

This clonotype was seen repeatedly, ten times or more. This chain connects TRBV6-2 or TRBV6-3 to TRBJ1-5; TRBD1 might be the D (6 bases). The V end lost 4 bases, the J end lost 5 bases, and 9 bases lay between the germline ends. Germline-derived CDR1 and CDR2 are MNHEY and SVGEGT. The CDR3 is 13 amino acids. CDR3 loop: CASSWTDHQPQHF. The CDR3 DNA is TGTGCCAGCAGTTGGACAGACCATCAGCCCCAGCATTTT.

The J gene is TRBJ1-1, the V gene TRBV11-1; 7 nucleotides line up with TRBD1. This CDR3 comprises 14 residues. V was clipped by 4 bases and J by 3 bases; unmatched bases: 5. The germline gives CDR1 SGHAT, CDR2 FQDESV (reference sequence). The CDR3 reads CASSSYRGYTEAFF. As DNA, the CDR3 is TGTGCCAGCAGCTCCTACAGGGGTTACACTGAAGCTTTCTTT.